This entry describes one T cell receptor beta chain. The data are from a study of identical twins. This CDR3 is built from 14 residues. V was cut by 4 bases and J by 1 base, with 11 bases left in between. Germline-derived CDR1 and CDR2 are SGHDT and YYEEEE. One entry per CDR3 protein results from TCRdb running MiXCR on the 5' RACE reads. The repertoire has around 220,000 distinct CDR3 sequences, about 10% of them found once; the top ten carry 9% to 10%. The specimen was memory T cells sorted from blood. The TCR originated in a man in his fifties or sixties in good health. V usage is TRBV5-6 and J usage is TRBJ1-1; tentatively, D is TRBD1 (5 bases). CDR3 amino acids: CASSRGRANTEAFF. CDR3 coding DNA: TGTGCCAGCAGCAGGGGACGGGCGAACACTGAAGCTTTCTTT.